Listed below are T cell receptor beta chains from one sample, sequenced in a study of blood T cell repertoires in COVID-19. Profiling relied on immunoSEQ multiplex PCR, and the TCRdb table lists in-frame clones only, not all of them. Of approximately 120,000 clones listed, roughly 88% are singletons. The source material was peripheral blood. The receptor source for this set is a woman of 80 years or more with active or convalescent COVID-19. Each CDR3 is given with its conserved first and last residue. Fields, in order: J gene, V gene, clone size, D gene, CDR3 protein, CDR3 DNA. D genes are given only for firm matches. Size tells how often a clone was seen (once, few, many) or the class of an expanded clone, and some rows leave it out.

>TRBJ1-1|TRBV6-2/TRBV6-3|few|NA
CASSYQGGTEAFF
TGTGCCAGCAGTTACCAGGGCGGCACTGAAGCTTTCTTT
>TRBJ2-5|TRBV7-2|NA|NA
CASSLVPQETQYF
TGTGCCAGCAGCTTAGTTCCGCAAGAGACCCAGTACTTC
>TRBJ1-6|TRBV19|once|NA
CASAGFPIDSPLHF
TGTGCCAGCGCAGGTTTCCCTATTGATTCACCCCTCCACTTT
>TRBJ2-7|TRBV4-2|once|TRBD2
CASSPIAGALNEQYF
TGTGCCAGCAGCCCGATAGCGGGAGCTCTCAACGAGCAGTACTTC
>TRBJ2-2|TRBV24-1|NA|TRBD1
CATHPGQGAGTGELFF
TGTGCCACCCACCCGGGACAGGGGGCGGGTACCGGGGAGCTGTTTTTT
>TRBJ2-3|TRBV3-1/TRBV3-2|once|TRBD1
CASSPGQGALTDTQYF
TGTGCCAGCAGCCCGGGACAGGGGGCTCTCACAGATACGCAGTATTTT
>TRBJ2-4|TRBV10-3|NA|TRBD1
CAISPQGNLAKNIQYF
TGTGCCATCAGTCCACAGGGGAACTTAGCCAAAAACATTCAGTACTTC
>TRBJ2-3|TRBV7-8|NA|TRBD2
CASSSYLLAGGLNGTDTQYF
TGTGCCAGCAGCTCCTACCTCCTAGCGGGAGGTCTAAATGGCACAGATACGCAGTATTTT
>TRBJ1-1|TRBV10-3|NA|NA
CAISQPTEGYTEAFF
TGTGCCATCAGTCAACCCACGGAGGGGTACACTGAAGCTTTCTTT
>TRBJ2-4|TRBV2|NA|TRBD1
CASGTGGLAKNIQYF
TGTGCCAGTGGGACAGGGGGCTTAGCCAAAAACATTCAGTACTTC
>TRBJ1-1|TRBV4-1|NA|NA
CASSHPGQIALMNTEAFF
TGCGCCAGCAGCCATCCGGGACAAATAGCCCTCATGAACACTGAAGCTTTCTTT
>TRBJ1-3|TRBV27|NA|NA
CASSFRVGNTIYF
TGTGCCAGCAGTTTCCGTGTTGGAAACACCATATATTTT
>TRBJ2-7|TRBV10-1|NA|TRBD2
CASIPGGQVNEQYF
TGCGCCAGCATCCCGGGGGGGCAGGTCAACGAGCAGTACTTC
>TRBJ2-1|TRBV27|NA|TRBD2
CASGPSGRAGEQFF
TGTGCCAGCGGCCCTAGCGGGAGGGCCGGAGAGCAGTTCTTC
>TRBJ2-7|TRBV20-1|NA|NA
CSASGLAPDEQYF
TGCAGTGCTAGTGGTCTAGCGCCCGACGAGCAGTACTTC
>TRBJ2-1|TRBV9|NA|TRBD2
CASSVGGLAGIYEQFF
TGTGCCAGCAGCGTAGGGGGACTAGCGGGAATTTATGAGCAGTTCTTC
>TRBJ1-2|TRBV23-1|few|TRBD1
CASSQGNRDRGCGYTF
TGCGCCAGCAGTCAAGGGAACCGGGACAGGGGTTGTGGCTACACCTTC
>TRBJ2-7|TRBV9|NA|TRBD2
CASSVDPSKRGSYEQYF
TGTGCCAGCAGCGTAGATCCCTCGAAGCGGGGCTCCTACGAGCAGTACTTC
>TRBJ1-3|TRBV19|NA|NA
CASSSEDTIYF
TGTGCCAGTAGTAGTGAGGACACCATATATTTT
>TRBJ1-2|TRBV28|NA|TRBD1
CASSLLPGQGESGYTF
TGTGCCAGCAGTTTACTACCGGGACAGGGAGAATCTGGCTACACCTTC
>TRBJ2-3|TRBV19|once|NA
CASSIGGGIIRGTDTQYF
TGTGCCAGTAGTATTGGTGGCGGGATCATCAGGGGCACAGATACGCAGTATTTT
>TRBJ2-1|TRBV4-1|NA|NA
CASSQEGEASSYNEQFF
TGCGCCAGCAGCCAAGAAGGGGAGGCAAGCTCCTACAATGAGCAGTTCTTC
>TRBJ2-5|TRBV9|NA|TRBD2
CASSVASGQETQYF
TGTGCCAGCAGCGTAGCTAGCGGCCAAGAGACCCAGTACTTC
>TRBJ1-4|TRBV28|NA|NA
CATFRTVNEKLFF
TGTGCCACCTTTAGGACAGTTAATGAAAAACTGTTTTTT
>TRBJ1-1|TRBV6-5|NA|NA
CASRTQGQGRGRAFF
TGTGCCAGCCGTACCCAAGGGCAGGGGCGAGGAAGAGCTTTCTTT
>TRBJ1-6|TRBV7-2|NA|TRBD1
CASSWDRGLPLHF
TGTGCCAGCAGCTGGGACAGGGGTTTACCCCTCCACTTT
>TRBJ2-1|TRBV10-3|NA|TRBD2
CAIQRESGSGNEQFF
TGTGCCATACAGCGGGAGAGCGGTTCGGGCAATGAGCAGTTCTTC
>TRBJ1-1|TRBV5-4|NA|NA
CASSLGQTNTEAFF
TGTGCCAGCAGCTTGGGACAGACCAACACTGAAGCTTTCTTT
>TRBJ2-1|TRBV24-1|NA|TRBD1
CATSDSQGASPYNEQFF
TGTGCCACCAGTGATAGCCAGGGGGCTAGTCCCTACAATGAGCAGTTCTTC
>TRBJ1-2|TRBV28|NA|NA
CASSEVRGRGYTF
TGTGCCAGCAGTGAAGTACGAGGGAGGGGCTACACCTTC
>TRBJ2-7|TRBV27|NA|TRBD2
CASSLTWTSAYEQYF
TGTGCCAGCAGTCTCACCTGGACTAGTGCCTACGAGCAGTACTTC
>TRBJ1-2|TRBV11-2|NA|NA
CASSLERWGYTF
TGTGCCAGCAGCTTAGAGAGGTGGGGCTACACCTTC
>TRBJ1-6|TRBV7-2|NA|TRBD1
CASSLRTGDGSPLHF
TGTGCCAGCAGCTTAAGGACAGGGGATGGTTCACCCCTCCACTTT
>TRBJ1-6|TRBV9|few|TRBD1
CASSVAPTGDSPLHF
TGTGCCAGCAGCGTAGCCCCGACAGGGGATTCACCCCTCCACTTT
>TRBJ2-7|TRBV28|few|TRBD2
CASRSSGSSYEQYF
TGTGCCAGCCGATCTAGCGGGAGTTCCTACGAGCAGTACTTC
>TRBJ1-6|TRBV7-9|NA|NA
CASSLMGARDSPLHF
TGTGCCAGCAGCTTAATGGGGGCGCGGGATTCACCCCTCCACTTT
>TRBJ1-5|TRBV5-8|NA|TRBD1
CASRFLFGTGSSNQPQHF
TGTGCCAGCAGGTTCCTTTTTGGGACAGGTAGTTCCAATCAGCCCCAGCATTTT
>TRBJ2-2|TRBV11-3|NA|TRBD1
CASSFSRQGYTGELFF
TGTGCCAGCAGCTTCAGTCGACAGGGCTACACCGGGGAGCTGTTTTTT
>TRBJ2-7|TRBV27|NA|NA
CASSGVGSYEQYF
TGTGCCAGCAGCGGGGTGGGGAGCTACGAGCAGTACTTC
>TRBJ2-2|TRBV6-2/TRBV6-3|NA|TRBD2
CASSYAGGSNTGELFF
TGTGCCAGCAGTTATGCGGGAGGATCGAACACCGGGGAGCTGTTTTTT
>TRBJ2-7|TRBV27|NA|TRBD1
CASRDHRGLYEQYF
TGTGCCAGCAGGGACCACAGGGGTCTCTACGAGCAGTACTTC
>TRBJ1-6|TRBV6-1|NA|NA
CASSETAWSYNSPLHF
TGTGCCAGCAGTGAAACCGCGTGGTCCTATAATTCACCCCTCCACTTT
>TRBJ1-2|TRBV9|few|NA
CASSAGTPSGYTF
TGTGCCAGCAGCGCGGGGACACCTTCCGGCTACACCTTC